This entry lists 20 T cell receptor beta chains sequenced from one sample in a study of T cell clones after liver transplantation. Profiling relied on immunoSEQ multiplex PCR, and the TCRdb table lists in-frame clones only, not all of them. This sample has approximately 12,000 clones; approximately 73% occur once, and the top ten carry around a third. Sequenced here: CD8+ T cells from blood, sampled at the 22-month timepoint. The source is a human patient who received a liver transplant. Some T cells may trace back to the graft donor.

The table lists this clone with a count of one. The chain uses TRBV6-6 and TRBJ2-5; D gene ambiguous. CDR3 length: 14 residues. Germline lookup yields CDR1 MNHNY and CDR2 SVGAGI (reference sequence). Trimming pared 0 bases from V and 5 bases from J, leaving 10 bases between. CDR3 in DNA: TGTGCCAGCAGTTACTCGGTTAGTCAGGAGACCCAGTACTTC. Amino acid sequence: CASSYSVSQETQYF.

The gene calls are TRBV4-2 and TRBJ2-2, with TRBD1 identical over 9 bases. V lost 0 bases, J lost 7 bases, and 9 bases stayed unmatched. The CDR3 totals 17 residues. Germline CDR1 is LGHNA and CDR2 is YNFKEQ. CDR3 sequence: CASSQDLYRGQSGELFF. CDR3 nucleotides: TGTGCCAGCAGCCAAGACCTTTACAGGGGGCAGAGCGGGGAGCTGTTTTTT.

Here the CDR3 reads CASSQDNGDEQYF. DNA of the CDR3: TGTGCCAGCAGCCAAGACAACGGGGACGAGCAGTACTTC. The gene calls are TRBV4-2 and TRBJ2-7; D is possibly TRBD2 (5 bases). The V gene lost 0 bases and the J gene lost 5 bases, with 8 bases spanning the gap. The germline gives CDR1 LGHNA, CDR2 YNFKEQ. The CDR3 consists of 13 residues.

The chain joins TRBV27 to TRBJ2-1; no firm D call. The V gene's germline CDR1 is MNHEY and CDR2 SMNVEV (reference sequence). The ends were cut back, 0 bases at V and 9 bases at J, with 9 bases in the middle. The CDR3 runs 13 residues. The CDR3 region is CASSLSHNSEQFF. In DNA, the CDR3 is TGTGCCAGCAGTTTATCGCACAATAGTGAGCAGTTCTTC.

Details on this clone: A junction end diverges from the germline sequence, so it may reflect a read error. This rearrangement joins TRBV7-7 to TRBJ2-1; 11 bases match TRBD1. Germline-derived CDR1 and CDR2 are SSHAT and FNYEAQ (reference sequence). The CDR3 is 14 residues long. This CDR3 reads CASSLGTGGNEQFF. CDR3 bases: TGTGCTAGCAGCTTGGGGACAGGGGGCAATGAGCAGTTCTTC.

The V call is TRBV18, the J call TRBJ2-4, with D possibly TRBD1 on 5 matching bases. CDR1 is KGHSH and CDR2 is LQKENI in the germline V gene. CDR3 length: 17 residues. V was trimmed by 2 bases and J by 3 bases, leaving 17 bases between them. The CDR3 is CASSPVVRQQNKNIQYF. The CDR3, as DNA: TGTGCCAGCTCACCAGTGGTTAGACAGCAAAACAAAAACATTCAGTACTTC.

The chain couples TRBV27 to TRBJ2-2; possibly TRBD1 for D (6 bases). Per the germline V gene, CDR1 is MNHEY and CDR2 is SMNVEV (reference sequence). The V and J ends lost 2 bases and 6 bases respectively, with 19 bases between them. The CDR3 has 17 residues. The CDR3 is CASSLIRGRGRAGELFF. In DNA, the CDR3 is TGTGCCAGCAGTTTAATCCGGGGCAGGGGCCGTGCCGGGGAGCTGTTTTTT.

The chain recombines TRBV18 with TRBJ2-1; D unresolved. The CDR3 totals 15 residues. The V end lost 1 base, the J end lost 3 bases, and 10 bases lay between the germline ends. CDR1 and CDR2 from the germline V gene are KGHSH and LQKENI. The CDR3 spells CASSPRRGFYNEQFF. For the CDR3, the DNA is TGTGCCAGCTCACCACGACGCGGATTCTACAATGAGCAGTTCTTC.

The rearrangement joins TRBV2 to TRBJ2-3; no clear D gene. CDR1 is SNHLY, CDR2 FYNNEI, per germline. Deletions cut 3 bases from V and 0 bases from J, with 7 bases between. This CDR3 has 14 amino acids. CDR3 nucleotides: TGTGCCAGCAGTGAGACGGCAAGCACAGATACGCAGTATTTT. Residues: CASSETASTDTQYF. The variable domain in full, completed from reference TRBV2 and TRBJ2-3, reads EPEVTQTPSHQVTQMGQEVILRCVPISNHLYFYWYRQILGQKVEFLVSFYNNEISEKSEIFDDQFSVERPDGSNFTLKIRSTKLEDSAMYFCASSETASTDTQYFGPGTRLTVL.

The rearrangement uses TRBV11-3 and TRBJ2-5; no clear D. Germline assignment: CDR1 SGHNT and CDR2 YENEEA. The CDR3 contains 12 residues. The V end was cut by 7 bases, the J end by 5 bases, with 11 bases between. The CDR3 reads CASTLYSETQYF. The CDR3, as DNA: TGTGCCAGCACCCTCTATAGTGAGACCCAGTACTTC.

This clone has ten or more counts. V and J are TRBV11-2 and TRBJ2-5; a weak D match, TRBD2 (5 bases). Between the trimmed V and J ends, which lost 5 bases and 1 base, there was a span of 11 bases. This CDR3 is built from 14 residues. Looked up from germline, CDR1 is SGHAT and CDR2 is FQNNGV. CDR3 in DNA: TGTGCCAGCAGCGCCCTGGACTTCCAAGAGACCCAGTACTTC. Amino acid sequence: CASSALDFQETQYF. The whole variable domain, remainder taken from reference TRBV11-2 and TRBJ2-5, is EAGVAQSPRYKIIEKRQSVAFWCNPISGHATLYWYQQILGQGPKLLIQFQNNGVVDDSQLPKDRFSAERLKGVDSTLKIQPAKLEDSAVYLCASSALDFQETQYFGPGTRLLVL.

The rearrangement joins TRBV30 to TRBJ1-5, with 7 bases lining up with TRBD1. Germline V gives CDR1 GTSNPN, CDR2 SVGIG (reference sequence). The CDR3 covers 14 residues. V lost 5 bases to trimming and J lost 6 bases; unmatched junction nucleotides: 10. Here the CDR3 reads CAWAKGTVPQPQHF. CDR3 nucleotide sequence: TGTGCCTGGGCGAAAGGGACAGTCCCTCAGCCCCAGCATTTT.

The chain recombines TRBV27 with TRBJ2-2; a possible D gene is TRBD1 (6 bases). The CDR3 covers 14 residues. The germline CDR1 and CDR2 sequences are MNHEY and SMNVEV (reference sequence). Trimming removed 4 bases at V and 4 bases at J, with 10 bases between. CDR3 coding DNA: TGTGCCAGCAGTTCAGGGGATACCACCGGGGAGCTGTTTTTT. Translating gives CASSSGDTTGELFF.

V gene TRBV4-1 combines with J gene TRBJ1-3, with 8 positions matching TRBD1. V lost 4 bases and J lost 2; bases outside the gene matches: 4. This CDR3 is 15 amino acids long. Germline CDR1 MGHRA, CDR2 YSYEKL. The CDR3 loop reads CASSPDRVPGNTIYF. The DNA for the CDR3 is TGCGCCAGCAGCCCGGACAGGGTCCCTGGAAACACCATATATTTT.

This chain uses TRBV7-9 with TRBJ1-2, with D perhaps matching TRBD1 (5 bases). The CDR3 runs 15 residues. Trimming cost V 1 base and J 4 bases, with 13 bases left between them. CDR1 is SEHNR, CDR2 FQNEAQ, per germline (reference sequence). The DNA of the CDR3 is TGTGCCAGCAGCTTAGGTTCGGGGGGAAGCTATGGCTACACCTTC. It specifies CASSLGSGGSYGYTF.

The chain is built from TRBV7-3 and TRBJ2-1; a weak D match, TRBD2 (5 bases). The CDR3 is made up of 13 amino acids. Trimming removed 1 base at V and 9 bases at J, with 10 bases between. Germline lookup yields CDR1 SGHTA and CDR2 FQGTGA. CDR3 region: CASSLITGGEQFF. The CDR3 nucleotides are TGTGCCAGCAGCTTAATTACCGGAGGTGAGCAGTTCTTC.

This sequence joins TRBV27 and TRBJ2-3, with D unclear. V lost 6 bases, J lost 1 base, and 5 bases lay in between. This CDR3 is 12 amino acids long. Germline lookup yields CDR1 MNHEY and CDR2 SMNVEV (reference sequence). This CDR3 is CASRVGTDTQYF. Written as DNA, the CDR3 is TGTGCCAGCAGGGTAGGCACAGATACGCAGTATTTT.

The V call is TRBV9, the J call TRBJ2-1; 7 nucleotides align to TRBD2. Trimming at V came to 0 bases and at J to 6 bases, leaving 6 bases not matched to a gene. The V gene's germline CDR1 is SGDLS and CDR2 YYNGEE. CDR3 length equals 15 residues. CDR3 DNA: TGTGCCAGCAGCGTAGGAAGCGGGGCCCCCAATGAGCAGTTCTTC. Its translation is CASSVGSGAPNEQFF.

CDR3 nucleotide sequence: TGTGCCAGCAGTGAGGAGGGGGCCCGTTACGAGCAGTACTTC. This translates into CASSEEGARYEQYF. The V gene is TRBV2, the J gene TRBJ2-7; tentative D call: TRBD1 (7 bases). Trimming stripped 3 bases from V and 4 bases from J, with 13 bases between. The CDR3 covers 14 residues. Germline loops: CDR1 SNHLY, CDR2 FYNNEI.

CDR3 sequence: CASSPGSYEQYF. CDR3 bases: TGTGCCAGCAGCCCTGGCAGCTACGAGCAGTACTTC. This chain connects TRBV7-9 to TRBJ2-7; D remains ambiguous. CDR1 SEHNR and CDR2 FQNEAQ come from the germline V gene (reference sequence). The V and J ends lost 5 bases and 3 bases respectively, with 8 bases between them. CDR3 size: 12 residues.